Listed below are T cell receptor beta chains from one sample, sequenced in a study of blood T cell repertoires in COVID-19. Sequencing used immunoSEQ multiplex PCR; TCRdb keeps in-frame clones, though not all of them. The data show hundreds of thousands of clones, with around 84% seen just once and under 4% held by the top ten. The specimen was peripheral blood. The receptors originated from a woman between 18 and 29 years old with acute or convalescent COVID-19. Both conserved end residues are part of each CDR3. D genes are given only for firm matches. Part of the rows lack a size; the others show once, few, many or a class for expanded clones.

j_gene	d_gene	abundance	v_gene	len	CDR3nt	CDR3aa
TRBJ2-3	NA	NA	TRBV6-5	14	TGTGCCAGCAGTTACCAGGCCCCGGGGGATACGCAGTATTTT	CASSYQAPGDTQYF
TRBJ1-1	NA	few	TRBV10-1	16	TGCGCCAGCAGTGAGTCGATCTCCTTAGAGAACACTGAAGCTTTCTTT	CASSESISLENTEAFF
TRBJ2-7	NA	NA	TRBV6-5	13	TGTGCCAGCAGTTACGACTACTCCTACGAGCAGTACTTC	CASSYDYSYEQYF
TRBJ2-3	TRBD1	NA	TRBV28	17	TGTGCCAGCAGTTCCCAGTCACAGGGGGCTATTACAGATACGCAGTATTTT	CASSSQSQGAITDTQYF
TRBJ1-4	TRBD1	NA	TRBV28	15	TGTGCCAGCAGTTACGGGACAGGGGGTAATGAAAAACTGTTTTTT	CASSYGTGGNEKLFF
TRBJ1-5	NA	NA	TRBV12-3/TRBV12-4	13	TGTGCCAGCAGTAGGGGACAAATTCAGCCCCAGCATTTT	CASSRGQIQPQHF
TRBJ1-4	NA	NA	TRBV11-2	17	TGTGCCAGCAGCTTAGATAGAGGAACGGGGGCTAATGAAAAACTGTTTTTT	CASSLDRGTGANEKLFF
TRBJ1-3	NA	once	TRBV28	12	TGTGCCAGCAGGGGGCCTGGAAACACCATATATTTT	CASRGPGNTIYF
TRBJ2-7	NA	few	TRBV7-2	17	TGTGCCAGCAGCTCCCGGGATGGGGGCCCAGGCTCCTACGAGCAGTACTTC	CASSSRDGGPGSYEQYF
TRBJ1-6	TRBD1	NA	TRBV27	16	TGTGCCAGCAGACGGGACAGTAGCTCCTATAATTCACCCCTCCACTTT	CASRRDSSSYNSPLHF
TRBJ1-1	NA	NA	TRBV5-1	15	TGCGCCAGCAGCTCAGGGGCCCTATGGAACACTGAAGCTTTCTTT	CASSSGALWNTEAFF
TRBJ1-5	TRBD1	NA	TRBV6-5	15	TGTGCCAGCAGTCCCGACAGGGGGCGCGGTCAGCCCCAGCATTTT	CASSPDRGRGQPQHF
TRBJ2-2	NA	NA	TRBV2	14	TGTGCCAGCCAGGGGTCCATAGCCATCGGGGAGCTGTTTTTT	CASQGSIAIGELFF
TRBJ1-5	TRBD1	NA	TRBV7-2	14	TGTGCCAGCAGCTCGGGACAGGGCAATCAGCCCCAGCATTTT	CASSSGQGNQPQHF
TRBJ2-5	NA	NA	TRBV11-1	15	TGTGCCAGCAGCTCGAAAAAGAGGTACCAAGAGACCCAGTACTTC	CASSSKKRYQETQYF
TRBJ1-2	NA	NA	TRBV15	16	TGTGCCACCAGCGGCCTATGGGGGGTTGCGGACTATGGCTACACCTTC	CATSGLWGVADYGYTF
TRBJ1-5	NA	NA	TRBV30	17	TGTGCCTGGAGTGTTAACTTTGGGGGCAAAGGGGATCAGCCCCAGCATTTT	CAWSVNFGGKGDQPQHF
TRBJ1-1	NA	NA	TRBV5-1	15	TGCGCCAGCAGCTTGGTCGGTCAGGGGAACACTGAAGCTTTCTTT	CASSLVGQGNTEAFF
TRBJ1-3	NA	NA	TRBV10-3	17	TGTGCCATCAGTGACCACATCGGGGAGACTCTCGGAAACACCATATATTTT	CAISDHIGETLGNTIYF
TRBJ1-2	NA	NA	TRBV12-3/TRBV12-4	13	TGTGCCAGCAGCCTGGGAGGCTGGGGGGGCTACACCTTC	CASSLGGWGGYTF
TRBJ1-6	NA	NA	TRBV3-1/TRBV3-2	12	TGTGCCAGCAGCCCAGTCAATTCACCCCTCCACTTT	CASSPVNSPLHF
TRBJ1-5	TRBD1	NA	TRBV15	13	TGTGCCAGTGGGGACAGGAGCAATCAGCCCCAGCATTTT	CASGDRSNQPQHF
TRBJ1-2	NA	NA	TRBV5-4	16	TGTGCCAGCAGCTCGCCCCCCCCGTCAGGGAACTATGGCTACACCTTC	CASSSPPPSGNYGYTF
TRBJ2-3	TRBD2	once	TRBV19	17	TGTGCCAGTAGTCCGGGACTAGCAGCTACTAGCACAGATACGCAGTATTTT	CASSPGLAATSTDTQYF
TRBJ2-7	NA	NA	TRBV7-2	14	TGTGCCAGCAGCTCGAAGACTGGAGCCTACGAGCAGTACTTC	CASSSKTGAYEQYF
TRBJ2-5	TRBD2	NA	TRBV29-1	15	TGCAGCGTTGCCTTTAGCGGGGGCTCTCAAGAGACCCAGTACTTC	CSVAFSGGSQETQYF
TRBJ2-5	TRBD1	NA	TRBV24-1	15	TGTGCCACCAGTGACTTACAGGGGGACCAAGAGACCCAGTACTTC	CATSDLQGDQETQYF
TRBJ2-5	TRBD2	NA	TRBV3-1/TRBV3-2	18	TGTGCCAGCAGCCGACTAAGTCTAAGACTAGCGGGACAAGAGACCCAGTACTTC	CASSRLSLRLAGQETQYF
TRBJ1-2	NA	few	TRBV6-1	13	TGTGCCAGCAGTGAACAGGACTACTATGGCTACACCTTC	CASSEQDYYGYTF
TRBJ1-2	NA	NA	TRBV2	14	TGTGCCAGCAGTGAAGTTGGGGGGGTCTATGGCTACACCTTC	CASSEVGGVYGYTF
TRBJ2-5	TRBD2	NA	TRBV19	15	TGTGCCAGTAGCGGGACTAGCGGGAGGGGGGAGACCCAGTACTTC	CASSGTSGRGETQYF
TRBJ2-5	NA	NA	TRBV9	15	TGTGCCAGCAGCGCGCTGGGGGGAGCAGGAGAGACCCAGTACTTC	CASSALGGAGETQYF
TRBJ1-2	NA	NA	TRBV9	16	TGTGCCAGCAGCCCAGGCGTGGGGAGTTTTAACTATGGCTACACCTTC	CASSPGVGSFNYGYTF
TRBJ1-2	TRBD1	NA	TRBV28	16	TGTGCCAGCAGTTTAGGACAGGGTGGTGCTAACTATGGCTACACCTTC	CASSLGQGGANYGYTF
TRBJ2-7	NA	NA	TRBV7-8	12	TGTGCCAGCAGCTTATTGGGGGCCGAGCAGTACTTC	CASSLLGAEQYF
TRBJ1-2	TRBD1	NA	TRBV27	14	TGTGCCAGCAGTCGGGACAGGGGGTGGGATGGCTACACCTTC	CASSRDRGWDGYTF
TRBJ1-5	TRBD1	NA	TRBV6-5	15	TGTGCCAGCAGTTCGGGACAGCCTGGGAATCAGCCCCAGCATTTT	CASSSGQPGNQPQHF
TRBJ2-7	TRBD2	NA	TRBV10-1	12	TGCGCCAGCAGTGAACGCGGGGGCGAGCAGTACTTC	CASSERGGEQYF
TRBJ1-1	NA	few	TRBV18	16	TGTGCCAGCTCACCACCTGGGGCGGGGGAACGCACTGAAGCTTTCTTT	CASSPPGAGERTEAFF
TRBJ2-5	TRBD1	NA	TRBV3-1/TRBV3-2	14	TGTGCCAGCAGCCAAACGGGACAGGGTGTGGCCCAGTACTTC	CASSQTGQGVAQYF
TRBJ2-5	NA	NA	TRBV7-3	14	TGTGCCAGCAGCACTATAGGCGGCCAAGAGACCCAGTACTTC	CASSTIGGQETQYF
TRBJ2-3	TRBD2	NA	TRBV10-3	15	TGTGCCATCAGTGCGGAAAGCGGGGCCGGCGATACGCAGTATTTT	CAISAESGAGDTQYF
TRBJ1-3	NA	once	TRBV2	15	TGTGCCAGCAGTGAGACAGGACTCTCTGGAAACACCATATATTTT	CASSETGLSGNTIYF
TRBJ2-3	NA	NA	TRBV24-1	16	TGTGCCACCAGTGATTTGAGAGCGGGCAGCACAGATACGCAGTATTTT	CATSDLRAGSTDTQYF
TRBJ2-7	TRBD1	NA	TRBV18	13	TGTGCCAGCTCATCCGACAGGGGGCTTGAGCAGTACTTC	CASSSDRGLEQYF
TRBJ1-2	NA	NA	TRBV28	14	TGTGCCAGCAGAACCGGACAGACTAACTATGGCTACACCTTC	CASRTGQTNYGYTF
TRBJ1-6	NA	NA	TRBV10-2	16	TGCGCCAGCTCTGAGGACATGAGCTCCTATAATTCACCCCTCCACTTT	CASSEDMSSYNSPLHF
TRBJ1-3	NA	NA	TRBV2	14	TGTGCCAGCAGAAGCGGAACCTCTGGAAACACCATATATTTT	CASRSGTSGNTIYF
TRBJ1-6	TRBD1	NA	TRBV7-9	15	TGTGCCAGCAGCGCTGACGGGACAGGGGGTTCACCCCTCCACTTT	CASSADGTGGSPLHF
TRBJ2-7	NA	NA	TRBV19	14	TGTGCCAGTAGCTCCAATACAGGGAAAGGCGAGCAGTACTTC	CASSSNTGKGEQYF
TRBJ2-7	NA	NA	TRBV5-1	12	TGCGCCAGCAGCCCCGGGGCCTACGAGCAGTACTTC	CASSPGAYEQYF
TRBJ2-3	TRBD2	NA	TRBV10-3	16	TGTGCCATCAGATCCGTAGCGGGGGAGAGCACAGATACGCAGTATTTT	CAIRSVAGESTDTQYF
TRBJ2-6	NA	NA	TRBV24-1	15	TGTGCCACCAGTGATCCCAGGTCCGGGGCCAACGTCCTGACTTTC	CATSDPRSGANVLTF
TRBJ2-1	NA	NA	TRBV21-1	14	TGTGCCAGCAGCAAAGGGAAGAAAGGGGATGAGCAGTTCTTC	CASSKGKKGDEQFF
TRBJ2-4	NA	NA	TRBV2	13	TGTGCCAGCCTGGACACTACCAAAAACATTCAGTACTTC	CASLDTTKNIQYF
TRBJ1-1	NA	NA	TRBV7-9	16	TGTGCCAGCAGCTCCCGACCGACAGGAGGATCCACTGAAGCTTTCTTT	CASSSRPTGGSTEAFF
TRBJ2-5	NA	NA	TRBV28	17	TGTGCCAGCAGTTCCTCTAAACGGACAGCCTTCCAAGAGACCCAGTACTTC	CASSSSKRTAFQETQYF